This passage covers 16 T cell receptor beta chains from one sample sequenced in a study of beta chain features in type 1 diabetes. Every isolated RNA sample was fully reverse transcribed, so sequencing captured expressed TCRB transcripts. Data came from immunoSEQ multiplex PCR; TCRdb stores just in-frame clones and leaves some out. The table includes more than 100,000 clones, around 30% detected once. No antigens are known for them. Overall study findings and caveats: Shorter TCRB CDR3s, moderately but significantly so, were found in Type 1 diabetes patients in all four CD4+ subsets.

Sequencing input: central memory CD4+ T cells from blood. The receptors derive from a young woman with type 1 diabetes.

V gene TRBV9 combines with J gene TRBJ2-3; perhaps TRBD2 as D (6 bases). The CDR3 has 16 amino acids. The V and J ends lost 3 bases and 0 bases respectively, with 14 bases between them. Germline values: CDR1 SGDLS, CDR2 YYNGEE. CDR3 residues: CASSEGLFYSTDTQYF. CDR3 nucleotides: TGTGCCAGCAGCGAGGGACTGTTCTACAGCACAGATACGCAGTATTTT.

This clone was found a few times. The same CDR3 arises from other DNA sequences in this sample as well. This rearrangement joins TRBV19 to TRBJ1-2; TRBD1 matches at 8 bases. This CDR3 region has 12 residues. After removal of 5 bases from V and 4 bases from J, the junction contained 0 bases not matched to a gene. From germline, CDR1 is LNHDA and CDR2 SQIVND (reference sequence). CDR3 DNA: TGTGCCAGTAGTGGACAGGGCTATGGCTACACCTTC. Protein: CASSGQGYGYTF.

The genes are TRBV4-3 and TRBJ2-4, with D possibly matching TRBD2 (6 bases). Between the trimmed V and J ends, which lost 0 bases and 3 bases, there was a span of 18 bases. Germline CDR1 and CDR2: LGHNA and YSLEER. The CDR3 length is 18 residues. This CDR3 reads CASSQDRAGGGIKNIQYF. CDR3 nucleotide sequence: TGCGCCAGCAGCCAAGATCGGGCCGGGGGTGGGATCAAAAACATTCAGTACTTC.

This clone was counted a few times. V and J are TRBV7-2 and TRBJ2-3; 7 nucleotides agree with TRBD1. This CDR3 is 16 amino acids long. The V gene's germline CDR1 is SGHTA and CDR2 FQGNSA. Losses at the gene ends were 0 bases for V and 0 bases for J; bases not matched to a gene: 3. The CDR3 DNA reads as TGTGCCAGCAGCTTAGCAGGGGGCGCGAGCACAGATACGCAGTATTTT. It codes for CASSLAGGASTDTQYF.

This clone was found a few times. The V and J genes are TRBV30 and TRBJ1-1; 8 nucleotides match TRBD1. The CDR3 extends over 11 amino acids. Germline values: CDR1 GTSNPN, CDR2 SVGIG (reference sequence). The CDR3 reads CVNRGYTEAFF. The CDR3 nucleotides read TGTGTGAACAGGGGGTACACTGAAGCTTTCTTT. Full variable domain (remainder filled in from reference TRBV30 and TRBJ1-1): SQTIHQWPATLVQPVGSPLSLECTVEGTSNPNLYWYRQAAGRGLQLLFYSVGIGQISSEVPQNLSASRPQDRQFILSSKKLLLSDSGFYLCVNRGYTEAFFGQGTRLTVV.

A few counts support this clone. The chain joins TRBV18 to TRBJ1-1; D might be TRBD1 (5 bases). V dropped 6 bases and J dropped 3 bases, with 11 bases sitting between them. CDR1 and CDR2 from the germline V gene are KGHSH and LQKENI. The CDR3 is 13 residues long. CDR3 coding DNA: TGTGCCAGCTCTGCAGGAGGGGACACTGAAGCTTTCTTT. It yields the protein CASSAGGDTEAFF.

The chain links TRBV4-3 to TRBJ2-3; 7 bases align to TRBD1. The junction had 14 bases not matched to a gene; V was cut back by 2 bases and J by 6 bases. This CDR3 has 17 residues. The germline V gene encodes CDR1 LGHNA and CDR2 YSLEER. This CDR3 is CASSQNQGQVRADTQYF. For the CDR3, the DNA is TGCGCCAGCAGCCAAAACCAAGGACAGGTTCGGGCGGATACGCAGTATTTT.

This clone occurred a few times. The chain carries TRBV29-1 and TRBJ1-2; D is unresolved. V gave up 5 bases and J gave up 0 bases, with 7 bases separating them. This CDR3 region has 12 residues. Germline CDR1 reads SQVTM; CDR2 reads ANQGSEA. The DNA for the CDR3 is TGCAGCGTTTTCACGGCTAACTATGGCTACACCTTC. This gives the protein CSVFTANYGYTF. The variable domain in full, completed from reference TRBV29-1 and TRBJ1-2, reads SAVISQKPSRDICQRGTSLTIQCQVDSQVTMMFWYRQQPGQSLTLIATANQGSEATYESGFVIDKFPISRPNLTFSTLTVSNMSPEDSSIYLCSVFTANYGYTFGSGTRLTVV.

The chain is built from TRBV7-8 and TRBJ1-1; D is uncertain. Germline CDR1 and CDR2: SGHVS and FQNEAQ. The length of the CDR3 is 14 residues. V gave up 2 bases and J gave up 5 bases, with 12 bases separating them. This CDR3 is CASSLSLGPTEAFF. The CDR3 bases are TGTGCCAGCAGCTTATCCCTGGGCCCGACTGAAGCTTTCTTT.

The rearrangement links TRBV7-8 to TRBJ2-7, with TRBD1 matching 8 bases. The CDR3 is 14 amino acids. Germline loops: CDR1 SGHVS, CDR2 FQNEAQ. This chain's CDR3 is CATSVSTGGYEQYV. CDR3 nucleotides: TGTGCCACCAGCGTATCTACAGGGGGCTACGAGCAGTACGTC.

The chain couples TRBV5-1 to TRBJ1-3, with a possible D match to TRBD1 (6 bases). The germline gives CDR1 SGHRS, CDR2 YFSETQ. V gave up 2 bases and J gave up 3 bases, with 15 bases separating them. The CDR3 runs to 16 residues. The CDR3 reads CASSLIGQSNGNTIYF. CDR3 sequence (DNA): TGCGCCAGCAGCTTAATCGGACAGTCTAATGGAAACACCATATATTTT.

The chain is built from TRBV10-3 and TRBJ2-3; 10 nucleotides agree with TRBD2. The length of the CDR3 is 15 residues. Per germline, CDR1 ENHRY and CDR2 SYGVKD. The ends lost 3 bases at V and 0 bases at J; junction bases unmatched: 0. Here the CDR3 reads CAISELAGSTDTQYF. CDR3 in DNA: TGTGCCATCAGTGAACTAGCGGGGAGCACAGATACGCAGTATTTT.

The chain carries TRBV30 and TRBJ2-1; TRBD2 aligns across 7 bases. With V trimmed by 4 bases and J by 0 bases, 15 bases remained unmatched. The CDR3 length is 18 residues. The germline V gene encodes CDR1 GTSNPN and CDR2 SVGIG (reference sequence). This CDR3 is CAWTMGGSRLSSYNEQFF. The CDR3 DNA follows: TGTGCCTGGACCATGGGGGGGTCCCGGTTAAGCTCCTACAATGAGCAGTTCTTC. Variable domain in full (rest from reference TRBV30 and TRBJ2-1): SQTIHQWPATLVQPVGSPLSLECTVEGTSNPNLYWYRQAAGRGLQLLFYSVGIGQISSEVPQNLSASRPQDRQFILSSKKLLLSDSGFYLCAWTMGGSRLSSYNEQFFGPGTRLTVL.

The CDR3 loop is CASSVGQGQRNEKLFF. The CDR3 bases are TGTGCCAGCAGCGTAGGACAGGGTCAGAGGAATGAAAAACTGTTTTTT. The V gene is TRBV7-9, the J gene TRBJ1-4, with 8 bases lining up with TRBD1. CDR3 length: 16 amino acids. With V trimmed by 5 bases and J by 5 bases, 10 bases remained unmatched. CDR1 and CDR2 from the germline V gene are SEHNR and FQNEAQ (reference sequence).

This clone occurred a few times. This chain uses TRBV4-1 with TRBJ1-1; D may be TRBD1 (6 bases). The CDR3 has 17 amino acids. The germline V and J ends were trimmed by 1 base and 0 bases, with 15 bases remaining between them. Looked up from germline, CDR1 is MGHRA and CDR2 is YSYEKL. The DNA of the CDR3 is TGCGCCAGCAGCCAAGGTGGGGGCTCGATAATGAACACTGAAGCTTTCTTT. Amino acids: CASSQGGGSIMNTEAFF.

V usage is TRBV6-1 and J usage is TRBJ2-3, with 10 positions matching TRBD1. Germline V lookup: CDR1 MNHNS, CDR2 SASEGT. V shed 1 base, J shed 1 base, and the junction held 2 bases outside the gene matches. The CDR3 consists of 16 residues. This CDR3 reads CASSEVGTGGTDTQYF. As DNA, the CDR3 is TGTGCCAGCAGTGAAGTCGGGACAGGGGGCACAGATACGCAGTATTTT.